This T cell receptor (beta chain) is from a study of Tregs in tolerant kidney transplant recipients. Findings and limits, study-wide: Validation in larger populations is needed because few patients were studied. Biological reproducibility was not directly addressed, but technical replication error appeared minimal.

Thawed PBMCs were FACS-sorted into unstimulated CD4+CD25+CD127- regulatory T cells, CD4+CD25- non-regulatory cells, CD4 and CD8 cells. Method: immunoSEQ multiplex PCR; TCRdb's copy keeps in-frame clones and lacks some. The profile shows around 78,000 clones, 80% to 95% of them singletons. About this clone itself: Its antigen is as yet unknown.

This CDR3 comprises 13 residues. Germline CDR1 and CDR2: MNHEY and SVGAGI. V dropped 5 bases and J dropped 2 bases, with 10 bases sitting between them. Sequencing was performed on Tregs from blood, taken before the transplant. V usage is TRBV6-5 and J usage is TRBJ2-7, with a weak D call TRBD2 (5 bases). This receptor was identified in a human donor who received a combined kidney and bone marrow transplant. The CDR3 sequence is CASSRTRTYEQYF. As DNA, the CDR3 is TGTGCCAGCAGTCGGACTCGAACCTACGAGCAGTACTTC.